Listed here are 8 T cell receptor beta chains from one sample, sequenced in a study of cytomegalovirus exposure and HLA in healthy donors. Primers included in the PCR were 60 Vbeta and 13 Jbeta primers. This table comes from immunoSEQ multiplex PCR, and its TCRdb copy is limited to in-frame clones, with some not included. Of about 120,000 clones in the sample, nearly 80% were seen once. Sequencing was carried out using PBMCs. The origin of the receptors is a woman aged 25 to 39 in good health and CMV-seronegative.

CDR3 sequence reads: CASSQGLAGAYEQYF. Written as DNA, the CDR3 is TGTGCCAGCAGCCAAGGACTAGCGGGGGCCTACGAGCAGTACTTC. V gene TRBV4-2 combines with J gene TRBJ2-7; TRBD2 matches at 12 bases. V shed 1 base, J shed 2 bases, and the junction held 0 bases outside the gene matches. In germline, CDR1 is LGHNA, CDR2 YNFKEQ. The CDR3 loop spans 15 amino acids.

The V gene is TRBV28, the J gene TRBJ1-1; 7 bases align to TRBD1. Unmatched junction bases numbered 14, after V lost 6 bases and J lost 4 bases. Germline loops: CDR1 MDHEN, CDR2 SYDVKM. This CDR3 region has 16 residues. CDR3 coding DNA: TGTGCCAGCAGCACAGAACAGGGGCTATTAGGCACTGAAGCTTTCTTT. Encoded protein: CASSTEQGLLGTEAFF.

This clone was observed at least ten times. V is TRBV6-1 and J is TRBJ1-1; D not certain. The germline V gene has CDR1 MNHNS and CDR2 SASEGT. Trimming stripped 2 bases from V and 5 bases from J, with 9 bases between. This CDR3 is built from 13 residues. The CDR3 region is CASSETIRTEAFF. In DNA, the CDR3 is TGTGCCAGCAGTGAAACTATAAGGACTGAAGCTTTCTTT.

The gene calls are TRBV7-2 and TRBJ1-5; D might be TRBD1 (5 bases). V lost 2 bases and J 0 bases, leaving 8 bases between the germline ends. The CDR3 loop spans 15 amino acids. Looked up from germline, CDR1 is SGHTA and CDR2 is FQGNSA. CDR3 sequence (DNA): TGTGCCAGCAGCTTATCAGGGTATAGCAATCAGCCCCAGCATTTT. Translation: CASSLSGYSNQPQHF.

The chain couples TRBV7-9 to TRBJ2-7, with 7 bases identical to TRBD2. Losses at the gene ends were 0 bases for V and 1 base for J; bases not matched to a gene: 0. The CDR3 extends over 14 amino acids. Germline V gives CDR1 SEHNR, CDR2 FQNEAQ (reference sequence). The CDR3 here is CASSLAGGSYEQYF. The CDR3 DNA reads TGTGCCAGCAGCTTAGCGGGAGGGTCCTACGAGCAGTACTTC.

The chain uses TRBV11-3 and TRBJ2-1; 12 bases agree with TRBD2. The ends lost 5 bases at V and 3 bases at J; junction bases unmatched: 5. This CDR3 is 16 amino acids long. Germline loops: CDR1 SGHNT, CDR2 YENEEA. The DNA of the CDR3 is TGTGCCAGCAGCCCCGGACTAGCGGGAAGCTACAATGAGCAGTTCTTC. It yields the protein CASSPGLAGSYNEQFF.

V gene TRBV5-1 combines with J gene TRBJ1-2, with D maybe TRBD1 (6 bases). Trimming took 4 bases from V and 5 from J, leaving 18 bases between them. The germline CDR1 and CDR2 sequences are SGHRS and YFSETQ. The CDR3 is 15 amino acids. This chain's CDR3 is CASSLRQDTGYGYTF. In DNA form, the CDR3 reads TGCGCCAGCAGCCTGCGACAGGATACAGGGTATGGCTACACCTTC.

This rearrangement joins TRBV27 to TRBJ2-3; D call uncertain. The CDR3 covers 12 residues. Germline CDR1 is MNHEY and CDR2 is SMNVEV (reference sequence). Trimming pared 6 bases from V and 0 bases from J, leaving 4 bases between. The CDR3 DNA reads as TGTGCCAGCAGACATAGCACAGATACGCAGTATTTT. Translated, it gives CASRHSTDTQYF.